This entry lists 22 T cell receptor beta chains sequenced from one sample in a study of blood T cell repertoires in COVID-19. The table came from immunoSEQ multiplex PCR; TCRdb's copy has only in-frame clones and leaves some out. The sample has 130,000 to 150,000 clones; approximately 91% are singletons. Input material: peripheral blood. Every receptor here comes from a man aged 65-85 years with acute or convalescent COVID-19.

The CDR3 nucleotides are TGTGCCAGCAGCCGACCGGGAGGGCCATCCTACGAGCAGTACTTC. It codes for CASSRPGGPSYEQYF. The chain carries TRBV7-9 and TRBJ2-7, with TRBD2 matching 8 bases. From germline, CDR1 is SEHNR and CDR2 FQNEAQ (reference sequence). The CDR3 is made up of 15 amino acids. V shed 5 bases, J shed 1 base, and the junction held 7 bases outside the gene matches.

The CDR3 is CASSFGTGPYEQYF. CDR3 bases: TGCGCCAGCAGCTTTGGGACAGGGCCCTACGAGCAGTACTTC. J is TRBJ2-7 and V is TRBV5-1; 9 bases are shared with TRBD1. Looked up from germline, CDR1 is SGHRS and CDR2 is YFSETQ. After removal of 2 bases from V and 2 bases from J, the junction contained 2 bases not matched to a gene. The CDR3 has 14 amino acids.

The chain combines TRBV6-5 with TRBJ2-3, with TRBD2 identical over 10 bases. This CDR3 region has 15 residues. Trimming at V came to 10 bases and at J to 4 bases, leaving 11 bases not matched to a gene. The germline V gene has CDR1 MNHEY and CDR2 SVGAGI. CDR3 residues: CATSSGGGHADTQYF. In DNA, the CDR3 is TGTGCCACCTCCAGCGGGGGGGGGCACGCAGATACGCAGTATTTT.

The CDR3 nucleotides read TGTGCCAGCAGTTCTAATAGCAATCAGCCCCAGCATTTT. It is translated as CASSSNSNQPQHF. This chain links TRBV27 with TRBJ1-5, with D hard to call. The CDR3 is 13 amino acids. Trimming shortened V by 4 bases and J by 0 bases, and 4 bases separated the two germline ends. Germline V gives CDR1 MNHEY, CDR2 SMNVEV (reference sequence).

This clone is a singleton in its sample. V gene TRBV12-3 or TRBV12-4 combines with J gene TRBJ1-6; tentatively, D is TRBD1 (5 bases). CDR3 size: 12 residues. Trimming shortened V by 6 bases and J by 8 bases, and 8 bases separated the two germline ends. The CDR3 region is CASRIQDSPLHF. The CDR3 DNA follows: TGTGCCAGCAGGATACAGGATTCACCCCTCCACTTT.

J is TRBJ2-1 and V is TRBV19, with 14 bases matching TRBD2. The CDR3 contains 19 residues. V was pared by 3 bases and J by 0 bases, with 7 bases of the junction left unmatched. Germline values: CDR1 LNHDA, CDR2 SQIVND (reference sequence). The CDR3 protein is CASSIGRLAGGSSYNEQFF. CDR3 in DNA: TGTGCCAGTAGTATTGGGAGACTAGCGGGAGGGAGCTCCTACAATGAGCAGTTCTTC. Supplemented by reference TRBV19 and TRBJ2-1, the full variable domain reads DGGITQSPKYLFRKEGQNVTLSCEQNLNHDAMYWYRQDPGQGLRLIYYSQIVNDFQKGDIAEGYSVSREKKESFPLTVTSAQKNPTAFYLCASSIGRLAGGSSYNEQFFGPGTRLTVL.

The V call is TRBV9, the J call TRBJ2-2, with no clear D. The CDR3 is 16 residues long. Germline assignment: CDR1 SGDLS and CDR2 YYNGEE. Trimming pared 0 bases from V and 3 bases from J, leaving 12 bases between. CDR3 in DNA: TGTGCCAGCAGCGTAGCTCGGCAGACTTACACCGGGGAGCTGTTTTTT. This translates into CASSVARQTYTGELFF.

The genes are TRBV28 and TRBJ1-2, with D perhaps TRBD1 (5 bases). V lost 2 bases to trimming and J lost 7 bases, with 17 bases between them. This CDR3 spans 15 amino acids. Per germline, CDR1 MDHEN and CDR2 SYDVKM. CDR3 nucleotide sequence: TGTGCCAGCAGTTTACAGGGTTTCGTGAGAGGTGGCTACACCTTC. Translation: CASSLQGFVRGGYTF.

The chain links TRBV7-9 to TRBJ1-2; a weak D match, TRBD1 (5 bases). The germline V and J ends were trimmed by 2 bases and 4 bases, with 11 bases remaining between them. The CDR3 sequence is 14 residues long. CDR1 is SEHNR, CDR2 FQNEAQ, per germline (reference sequence). The CDR3 spells CASSLSQGPYGYTF. DNA of the CDR3: TGTGCCAGCAGCTTAAGTCAGGGCCCCTATGGCTACACCTTC.

This rearrangement joins TRBV6-6 to TRBJ1-4; TRBD1 matches 7 bases. The CDR3 consists of 15 residues. J was trimmed by 8 bases and V by 2 bases; bases with no gene match: 8. Germline V gene lookup returns CDR1 MNHNY and CDR2 SVGAGI (reference sequence). The CDR3 sequence is CASSYRGTAKEKLFF. The CDR3, as DNA: TGTGCCAGCAGTTACCGGGGGACAGCCAAGGAAAAACTGTTTTTT.

The DNA for the CDR3 is TGTGCCAGCAGCTTTCAGGGATATGATGGCTACACCTTC. Translation: CASSFQGYDGYTF. The chain recombines TRBV7-9 with TRBJ1-2; possible D gene TRBD1, 5 bases. The CDR3 has 13 residues. Looked up from germline, CDR1 is SEHNR and CDR2 is FQNEAQ (reference sequence). V gave up 3 bases and J gave up 6 bases, with 11 bases separating them.

Only one count was recorded for this clone. A read error may account for a junction end that differs from germline. The chain has TRBV7-6 and TRBJ2-1, with 10 bases identical to TRBD1. The CDR3 is 12 amino acids. Germline V lookup: CDR1 SGHVS, CDR2 FNYEAQ. The CDR3 coding sequence is TGTGCCGTCCTCTCTAGACAGGGGGCTTGTGTCTTC. It yields the protein CAVLSRQGACVF.

The chain has TRBV6-6 and TRBJ2-3; TRBD2 matches 7 bases. The CDR3 consists of 16 residues. Germline V gene lookup returns CDR1 MNHNY and CDR2 SVGAGI (reference sequence). The junction had 11 bases not matched to a gene; V was cut back by 5 bases and J by 3 bases. The CDR3 sequence: CASSRRTSQGTDTQYF. The DNA for the CDR3 is TGTGCCAGCAGTCGTAGGACTAGTCAGGGAACAGATACGCAGTATTTT.

As regards this clone: Other nucleotide sequences in the sample specify the same CDR3. This sequence joins TRBV20-1 and TRBJ1-1, with D unclear. V was clipped by 2 bases and J by 1 base, with 2 bases between them. The germline gives CDR1 DFQATT, CDR2 SNEGSKA (reference sequence). The CDR3 has 11 residues. CDR3 loop: CSARQNTEAFF. Here the CDR3 DNA reads TGCAGTGCTAGACAGAACACTGAAGCTTTCTTT.

This clone was seen only a few times. The chain couples TRBV5-1 to TRBJ1-2; TRBD1 matches at 11 bases. Per germline, CDR1 SGHRS and CDR2 YFSETQ. CDR3 size: 17 residues. Germline trimming cut 0 bases from V and 4 bases from J; bases unmatched to any gene: 8. The CDR3 loop is CASSLAGTGTGGYGYTF. The CDR3 DNA reads TGCGCCAGCAGCTTGGCCGGGACCGGGACAGGGGGCTATGGCTACACCTTC.

In its sample, this clone was seen once. This rearrangement joins TRBV6-5 to TRBJ2-5; D perhaps matches TRBD2 (5 bases). Germline CDR1 and CDR2: MNHEY and SVGAGI. This CDR3 has 13 amino acids. The V and J ends lost 5 bases and 5 bases respectively, with 12 bases between them. CDR3 protein: CASSRGGRETQYF. The DNA for the CDR3 is TGTGCCAGCAGTCGGGGTGGAAGGGAGACCCAGTACTTC.

The rearrangement uses TRBV4-2 and TRBJ2-2, with 9 bases matching TRBD1. With V trimmed by 4 bases and J by 6 bases, 12 bases remained unmatched. CDR1 LGHNA and CDR2 YNFKEQ come from the germline V gene. The CDR3 consists of 17 residues. The DNA of the CDR3 is TGTGCCAGCAGCCTTCTAGGACAGGGGAGACTCGCCGGGGAGCTGTTTTTT. It translates to CASSLLGQGRLAGELFF.

This chain joins TRBV10-3 and TRBJ1-4; tentatively, D is TRBD1 (5 bases). Trimming pared 0 bases from V and 5 bases from J, leaving 10 bases between. CDR1 is ENHRY, CDR2 SYGVKD, per germline. This CDR3 region has 15 residues. CDR3 in DNA: TGTGCCATCAGTGAGTCGGGCAGGGAAAATGAAAAACTGTTTTTT. It is translated as CAISESGRENEKLFF.

This clone has only one observation. The chain combines TRBV2 with TRBJ1-2; tentatively, D is TRBD1 (6 bases). The germline V gene encodes CDR1 SNHLY and CDR2 FYNNEI. Trimming pared 6 bases from V and 7 bases from J, leaving 18 bases between. The CDR3 sequence is 14 residues long. The chain's CDR3 is CASRAWDISFGYTF. In nucleotides, the CDR3 is TGTGCCAGCAGGGCCTGGGACATCAGCTTTGGCTACACCTTC.

This chain connects TRBV28 to TRBJ1-5, with a possible D match to TRBD1 (5 bases). Germline V gives CDR1 MDHEN, CDR2 SYDVKM. This CDR3 comprises 15 residues. V was trimmed by 3 bases and J by 6 bases, leaving 15 bases between them. CDR3 nucleotides: TGTGCCAGCAGTTTGCCGGGACTCAAATTTCAGCCCCAGCATTTT. Residues: CASSLPGLKFQPQHF.

The genes are TRBV10-3 and TRBJ2-7; TRBD1 matches 8 bases. The V segment lost 3 bases and the J segment 7 bases; nucleotides outside the gene matches: 11. There are 15 residues in the CDR3. Germline CDR1 and CDR2: ENHRY and SYGVKD. This CDR3 is CAISDSDRGTLEQYF. Written as DNA, the CDR3 is TGTGCCATCAGTGACTCCGACAGGGGAACTCTAGAGCAGTACTTC.

The rearrangement joins TRBV28 to TRBJ2-1; TRBD2 matches 8 bases. V dropped 5 bases and J dropped 9; count of bases not matched to a gene: 12. This CDR3 is 15 amino acids long. The V gene's germline CDR1 is MDHEN and CDR2 SYDVKM. The CDR3 DNA sequence: TGTGCCAGCAGTCCCCCCGGGAGGGTGGCAGGTGAGCAGTTCTTC. The encoded protein is CASSPPGRVAGEQFF.